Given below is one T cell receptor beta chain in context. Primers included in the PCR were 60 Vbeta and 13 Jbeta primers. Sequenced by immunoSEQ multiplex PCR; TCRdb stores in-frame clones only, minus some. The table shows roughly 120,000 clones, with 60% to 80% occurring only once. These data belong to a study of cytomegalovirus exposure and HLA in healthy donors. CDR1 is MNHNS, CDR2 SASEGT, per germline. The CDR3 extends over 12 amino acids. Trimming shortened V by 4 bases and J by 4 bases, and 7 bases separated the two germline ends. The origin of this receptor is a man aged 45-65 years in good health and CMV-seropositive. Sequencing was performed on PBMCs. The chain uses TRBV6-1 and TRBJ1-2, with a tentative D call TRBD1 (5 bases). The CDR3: CASSGQRYGYTF. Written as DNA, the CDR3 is TGTGCCAGCAGTGGACAGCGCTATGGCTACACCTTC.